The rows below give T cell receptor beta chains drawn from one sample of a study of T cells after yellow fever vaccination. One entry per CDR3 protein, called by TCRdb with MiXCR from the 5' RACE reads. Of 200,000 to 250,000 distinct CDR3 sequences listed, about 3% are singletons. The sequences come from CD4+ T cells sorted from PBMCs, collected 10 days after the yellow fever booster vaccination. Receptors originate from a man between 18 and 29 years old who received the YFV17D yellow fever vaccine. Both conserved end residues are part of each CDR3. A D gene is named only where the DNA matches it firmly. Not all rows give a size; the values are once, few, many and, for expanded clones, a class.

DNA: TGTGCCAGCAGCGAGCTGGGGACGGGGAATGAGCAGTTCTTC; CDR3: CASSELGTGNEQFF; J: TRBJ2-1; V: TRBV13; D: .; size: few
DNA: TGCGCCAGCAGCGAAACAGGAGTACAAGAGACCCAGTACTTC; CDR3: CASSETGVQETQYF; J: TRBJ2-5; V: TRBV5-1; D: .; size: many
DNA: TGTGCCATCAACAGCGCGAGGCAGGATGAGCAGTTCTTC; CDR3: CAINSARQDEQFF; J: TRBJ2-1; V: TRBV10-3; D: .; size: few
DNA: TGTGCCAGCAGGAAAGGGTCGAACACTGAAGCTTTCTTT; CDR3: CASRKGSNTEAFF; J: TRBJ1-1; V: TRBV11-2; D: .; size: many
DNA: TGTGCCAGCAGTCAGACAGGGGGCCGGGGCTACACCTTC; CDR3: CASSQTGGRGYTF; J: TRBJ1-2; V: TRBV12-3/TRBV12-4; D: TRBD1; size: many
DNA: TGTGCCAGCAGTGACAGCGGTAGGTCAGATACGCAGTATTTT; CDR3: CASSDSGRSDTQYF; J: TRBJ2-3; V: TRBV25-1; D: .; size: few
DNA: TGTGCCAGCAGTTACTCGGGGGAAGAGTCCCAGTACTTC; CDR3: CASSYSGEESQYF; J: TRBJ2-5; V: TRBV6-5; D: .; size: few
DNA: TGCGCCAGCAGCTTGGAGGTCACTGAGCAGTTCTTC; CDR3: CASSLEVTEQFF; J: TRBJ2-1; V: TRBV5-1; D: .; size: .
DNA: TGTGCCAGCAGTTACGACAGGCTAGGGGGCTACACCTTC; CDR3: CASSYDRLGGYTF; J: TRBJ1-2; V: TRBV6-5; D: .; size: .
DNA: TGTGCCAGCAGCTTAGGCCCAGTATGGGACTGGGACACTGAAGCTTTCTTT; CDR3: CASSLGPVWDWDTEAFF; J: TRBJ1-1; V: TRBV11-3; D: .; size: many
DNA: TGCGCCAGCAGCCAAGTATTCGGGCTAGGGGAGACCCAGTACTTC; CDR3: CASSQVFGLGETQYF; J: TRBJ2-5; V: TRBV4-1; D: .; size: many
DNA: TGCGCCAGCAGCCCACAGAGACAGGGCAGTTCACCCCTCCACTTT; CDR3: CASSPQRQGSSPLHF; J: TRBJ1-6; V: TRBV4-1; D: TRBD1; size: .
DNA: TGCGCCAGCGCGGGGGGCAGTCTTAATGAAAAACTGTTTTTT; CDR3: CASAGGSLNEKLFF; J: TRBJ1-4; V: TRBV5-1; D: .; size: .
DNA: TGTGCCAGCAGCTTAGTCTTCCGGACAGGGAGTCACTATGGCTACACCTTC; CDR3: CASSLVFRTGSHYGYTF; J: TRBJ1-2; V: TRBV7-2; D: TRBD1; size: .
DNA: TGTGCCACCGGGTCCCCCACCGCGGCAGCTTTCTTT; CDR3: CATGSPTAAAFF; J: TRBJ1-1; V: TRBV5-6; D: .; size: few
DNA: TGTGCCAGCAGCTTTTGGACAGGGCCTAGCGAGCAGTACTTC; CDR3: CASSFWTGPSEQYF; J: TRBJ2-7; V: TRBV7-2; D: TRBD1; size: .
DNA: TGCGCCAGCAGCTTGGCGGGCCGGGGGCTTGACACCGGGGAGCTGTTTTTT; CDR3: CASSLAGRGLDTGELFF; J: TRBJ2-2; V: TRBV5-1; D: .; size: few
DNA: TGTGCCAGCAGTTTGGGACAGCAAACCGGGGAGCTGTTTTTT; CDR3: CASSLGQQTGELFF; J: TRBJ2-2; V: TRBV28; D: TRBD1; size: many
DNA: TGTGCCAGCCAACGGGGGGTTCGAGAGACCCAGTACTTC; CDR3: CASQRGVRETQYF; J: TRBJ2-5; V: TRBV12-3/TRBV12-4; D: TRBD2; size: many
DNA: TGTGCCACCAGTGCGTCCCGGTGGGGGAGCCAAGAGACCCAGTACTTC; CDR3: CATSASRWGSQETQYF; J: TRBJ2-5; V: TRBV24-1; D: .; size: many
DNA: TGTGCCAGCAGCTTATGGGAAACAGGGCACGTTTTT; CDR3: CASSLWETGHVF; J: TRBJ2-3; V: TRBV7-2; D: .; size: .
DNA: TGCGCCAGCAGCGCGACAAAAGGGATGAACACTGAAGCTTTCTTT; CDR3: CASSATKGMNTEAFF; J: TRBJ1-1; V: TRBV5-1; D: .; size: .
DNA: TGTGCCATCAAGAGCGGGGGGGCCGATGAGCAGTTCTTC; CDR3: CAIKSGGADEQFF; J: TRBJ2-1; V: TRBV10-3; D: TRBD2; size: many
DNA: TGTGCCAGCAGCTTAGCGAGGAAGGGTGGCTACACCTTC; CDR3: CASSLARKGGYTF; J: TRBJ1-2; V: TRBV7-2; D: .; size: .
DNA: TGTGCCACCACCTCTCAGGGGCCTCTCCGCAATGAGCAGTTCTTC; CDR3: CATTSQGPLRNEQFF; J: TRBJ2-1; V: TRBV18; D: .; size: .
DNA: TGTGCCAGCAGTACTACGTCCTATGGCTACACCTTC; CDR3: CASSTTSYGYTF; J: TRBJ1-2; V: TRBV6-6; D: .; size: many
DNA: TGTGCCAGCAGCTGGGACCCAGGGGGGTCTTCACACCTCCACTTT; CDR3: CASSWDPGGSSHLHF; J: TRBJ1-6; V: TRBV5-4; D: TRBD1; size: once